The rows below give T cell receptor beta chains drawn from one sample of a study of radiotherapy plus CTLA-4 blockade in lung cancer. Repertoires were generated with immunoSEQ multiplex PCR, while TCRdb's copy carries only in-frame clones and drops some. The data show over 30,000 clones, 60% to 80% seen once. The material sequenced was peripheral blood, taken from a patient treated with radiotherapy plus ipilimumab. These receptors all stem from a human donor with non-small cell lung cancer whose response to radiotherapy plus ipilimumab could not be evaluated. The CDR3 runs from the conserved cysteine through the conserved F or W. Each record gives: J gene, clone size, V gene, D gene, CDR3 DNA, CDR3 protein. The D gene is left open where the match is weak. Part of the rows lack a size; the others show once, few, many or a class for expanded clones.

TRBJ1-4 . TRBV5-6 . TGTGCCAGCACGTGGGGGCGGGATGAAAAACTGTTTTTT CASTWGRDEKLFF
TRBJ2-5 . TRBV5-6 TRBD2 TGTGCCAGCAGCTTGGGGACTAGCGGGCCCCAACAGGAGTACTTC CASSLGTSGPQQEYF
TRBJ1-1 . TRBV28 . TGTGCCAGCAGTTTATCTGGGGATTGGGGGAGGAGGGACACTGAAGCTTTCTTT CASSLSGDWGRRDTEAFF
TRBJ2-5 . TRBV2 . TGTGCCAGCAGGAGACAGTCACAAGAGACCCAGTACTTC CASRRQSQETQYF
TRBJ1-1 . TRBV25-1 TRBD1 TGTGCCAGCAGTGAGTCACCGGGACAGGGGAACACTGAAGCTTTCTTT CASSESPGQGNTEAFF
TRBJ2-7 . TRBV7-8 . TGTGCCAGCAGCCTGGAACGAGGGAGCGCGTACGAGCAGTACTTC CASSLERGSAYEQYF
TRBJ2-3 once TRBV10-3 . TGTGCCATCGGGGGCTCTAGAGCGAGCACAGATACGCAGTATTTT CAIGGSRASTDTQYF
TRBJ2-3 . TRBV7-2 TRBD1 TGTGCCAGCAGCTTAGGACAGGGGCACGATACGCAGTATTTT CASSLGQGHDTQYF
TRBJ2-6 . TRBV9 . TGTGCCAGCAGCGTCACAGGGTTCAACTCTGGGGCCAACGTCCTGACTTTC CASSVTGFNSGANVLTF
TRBJ2-7 . TRBV7-8 TRBD2 TGTGCCAGCAGCTCTAGACTAGCGAGAGACTACGAGCAGTACTTC CASSSRLARDYEQYF
TRBJ2-7 few TRBV2 . TGTGCCAGCAGTAACCCCGGGACAAACTCCTACGAGCAGTACTTC CASSNPGTNSYEQYF
TRBJ1-2 medium-sized TRBV7-2 . TGTGCCAGCAGCCATACTCCGGGCCTACGGGGGAATGGCTACACCTTC CASSHTPGLRGNGYTF
TRBJ1-2 . TRBV7-9 TRBD1 TGTGCCAGCAGCATGGGACAGGGCCAATATGGCTACACCTTC CASSMGQGQYGYTF
TRBJ2-5 . TRBV7-7 TRBD2 TGTGCCAGCAGCCGGACTAGCGGGGCGACCCTTGGGGGAGAGACCCAGTACTTC CASSRTSGATLGGETQYF
TRBJ2-7 . TRBV5-1 TRBD2 TGCGCCAGCAGCTTGGGGCCCAAAGCTAGCGGGAGCCCCTACGAGCAGTACTTC CASSLGPKASGSPYEQYF
TRBJ1-1 few TRBV11-1 . TGTGCCAGCAGCTACCGAAGGCGCGGCACTGAAGCTTTCTTT CASSYRRRGTEAFF
TRBJ1-2 few TRBV4-3 . TGCGCCAGCAGCTTGGATCAGAACAGATTCTATGGCTACACCTTC CASSLDQNRFYGYTF
TRBJ2-3 few TRBV6-1 TRBD1 TGTGCCAGTGAAATGGACAGGGGCGCAACAGATACGCAGTATTTT CASEMDRGATDTQYF
TRBJ2-3 . TRBV5-1 . TGCGCCAGCAGCTTGGGGGCAGTCTTTAGCACAGATACGCAGTATTTT CASSLGAVFSTDTQYF
TRBJ2-7 medium-sized TRBV7-6 . TGTGCCAGCAGCCTCGGTGGAGGCGGTGGGGACTCCTACGAGCAGTACTTC CASSLGGGGGDSYEQYF
TRBJ2-7 . TRBV5-1 . TGCGCCAGCAGGTCCCCGGACAGCTACGAGCAGTACTTC CASRSPDSYEQYF
TRBJ2-7 . TRBV7-2 . TGTGCCAGCAGCTATAGCCCTACCTACGAGCAGTACTTC CASSYSPTYEQYF
TRBJ1-5 once TRBV7-2 TRBD1 TGTGCCAGCAGCTTCGGCAGGGGGCTTCAGCCCCAGCATTTT CASSFGRGLQPQHF
TRBJ2-2 . TRBV5-1 . TGCGCCAGCAGTTCCGGGACACCGAACACCGGGGAGCTGTTTTTT CASSSGTPNTGELFF
TRBJ2-7 few TRBV9 . TGTGCCAGCAGCTTAGACCAGTCCACCTACGAGCAGTACTTC CASSLDQSTYEQYF
TRBJ2-2 . TRBV7-2 TRBD1 TGTGCCAGCAGCTTAGCGGCCGGGACAGGAAACACCGGGGAGCTGTTTTTT CASSLAAGTGNTGELFF
TRBJ1-1 . TRBV6-5 . TGTGCCAGCAGACCCGGACAGAACACTGAAGCTTTCTTT CASRPGQNTEAFF
TRBJ2-2 . TRBV19 TRBD2 TGTGCCAGTAGGGGTCTGCTAGCGGGAGATCGGACCGGGGAGCTGTTTTTT CASRGLLAGDRTGELFF
TRBJ2-5 . TRBV10-3 . TGTGCCATCAGCGACGGGGTCGGGGAGACCCAGTACTTC CAISDGVGETQYF